A selection of T cell receptor beta chains follows, all from one sample in a study of a mutant IDH1 vaccine in newly diagnosed glioma. This table comes from immunoSEQ multiplex PCR, and its TCRdb copy is limited to in-frame clones, with some not included. The data show fewer than 85,000 clones, with 65% to 90% seen just once and 2.9% held by the top ten. This specimen was PBMCs, taken from a glioma patient treated with radiotherapy, temozolomide or both. The receptors here all came from a man aged 30 to 45 with glioma. Both conserved end residues are part of each CDR3. A D gene is named only where the DNA matches it firmly. The size field is filled for only some rows; it gives once, few, many or a size class.

j_call: TRBJ1-1; d_call: -; v_call: TRBV5-6; clone_size: -; cdr3_nt: TGTGCCAGCAGCTTTGTTGGCCGCATGGAAGCTTTCTTT; cdr3_aa: CASSFVGRMEAFF
j_call: TRBJ1-4; d_call: TRBD1; v_call: TRBV18; clone_size: -; cdr3_nt: TGTGCCAGCTCACCTCTGGCAGGGGGCGTATCAATTGAAAAACTGTTTTTT; cdr3_aa: CASSPLAGGVSIEKLFF
j_call: TRBJ1-1; d_call: -; v_call: TRBV7-9; clone_size: -; cdr3_nt: TGTGCCAGCAGCTTATCCTCAGGGCTGAGAACTGAAGCTTTCTTT; cdr3_aa: CASSLSSGLRTEAFF
j_call: TRBJ2-2; d_call: -; v_call: TRBV9; clone_size: few; cdr3_nt: TGTGCCAGCAGCGTAGTACCGGGAAACACCGGGGAGCTGTTTTTT; cdr3_aa: CASSVVPGNTGELFF
j_call: TRBJ1-3; d_call: -; v_call: TRBV5-1; clone_size: -; cdr3_nt: TGCGCCAGCAGCCGAGGGGATACTGGAAACACCATATATTTT; cdr3_aa: CASSRGDTGNTIYF
j_call: TRBJ2-7; d_call: -; v_call: TRBV4-1; clone_size: -; cdr3_nt: TGCGCCAGCAGCCAAGAAGTCGAGTACGAGCAGTACTTC; cdr3_aa: CASSQEVEYEQYF
j_call: TRBJ1-4; d_call: -; v_call: TRBV29-1; clone_size: -; cdr3_nt: TGCAGCTTCCTGCCGGGAGATAATGAAAAACTGTTTTTT; cdr3_aa: CSFLPGDNEKLFF
j_call: TRBJ1-2; d_call: -; v_call: TRBV6-1; clone_size: -; cdr3_nt: TGTGCCAGCAGTGCCGATGCGCGACAGTCCTATGGCTACACCTTC; cdr3_aa: CASSADARQSYGYTF
j_call: TRBJ1-1; d_call: -; v_call: TRBV5-6; clone_size: -; cdr3_nt: TGTGCCAGCAGCTTGGGGCAGGGGCTCATGAACACTGAAGCTTTCTTT; cdr3_aa: CASSLGQGLMNTEAFF
j_call: TRBJ2-3; d_call: -; v_call: TRBV5-6; clone_size: -; cdr3_nt: TGTGCCAGCAGCCTGAAGAGTGGGGGAACAGATACGCAGTATTTT; cdr3_aa: CASSLKSGGTDTQYF
j_call: TRBJ1-1; d_call: -; v_call: TRBV28; clone_size: -; cdr3_nt: TGTGCCAGCAGTTTTTACAGTCCTGAGACTGAAGCTTTCTTT; cdr3_aa: CASSFYSPETEAFF
j_call: TRBJ2-7; d_call: -; v_call: TRBV6-5; clone_size: -; cdr3_nt: TGTGCCAGCAGTGAATATTACGAGCAGTACTTC; cdr3_aa: CASSEYYEQYF
j_call: TRBJ2-1; d_call: TRBD2; v_call: TRBV5-1; clone_size: -; cdr3_nt: TGCGCCAGCAGCTTGGAGCGGGGGGGCCCGGTAAGGTACAATGAGCAGTTCTTC; cdr3_aa: CASSLERGGPVRYNEQFF
j_call: TRBJ2-7; d_call: -; v_call: TRBV5-6; clone_size: -; cdr3_nt: TGTGCCAGCAGCTTGGGGGACCTTCAATACGAGCAGTACTTC; cdr3_aa: CASSLGDLQYEQYF
j_call: TRBJ1-3; d_call: -; v_call: TRBV5-4; clone_size: -; cdr3_nt: TGTGCCAGCAGCCCGGACACCTCTGGAAACACCATATATTTT; cdr3_aa: CASSPDTSGNTIYF
j_call: TRBJ1-5; d_call: -; v_call: TRBV5-5; clone_size: -; cdr3_nt: TGTGCCAGCAGCCCGACGGGGCAAGAGTGGCATTTT; cdr3_aa: CASSPTGQEWHF
j_call: TRBJ1-6; d_call: -; v_call: TRBV5-1; clone_size: few; cdr3_nt: TGCGCCAGCAGCCTCCGGGCAGGGGCGGATTCACCCCTCCACTTT; cdr3_aa: CASSLRAGADSPLHF
j_call: TRBJ1-1; d_call: -; v_call: TRBV5-1; clone_size: few; cdr3_nt: TGCGCCAGCAGCTCCCTACAGGGACCTAACACTGAAGCTTTCTTT; cdr3_aa: CASSSLQGPNTEAFF
j_call: TRBJ1-5; d_call: TRBD1; v_call: TRBV5-5; clone_size: -; cdr3_nt: TGTGCCAGCCAGCTTTGGGACAGCCACAATCAGCCCCAGCATTTT; cdr3_aa: CASQLWDSHNQPQHF
j_call: TRBJ2-2; d_call: TRBD2; v_call: TRBV9; clone_size: -; cdr3_nt: TGTGCCAGCAGCTCCGGGGGGTTCTTCAACACCGGGGAGCTGTTTTTT; cdr3_aa: CASSSGGFFNTGELFF
j_call: TRBJ2-7; d_call: TRBD2; v_call: TRBV15; clone_size: -; cdr3_nt: TGTGCCACCAGCAGAGATTTCGGGGGGGTTATTCGCTCCTACGAGCAGTACTTC; cdr3_aa: CATSRDFGGVIRSYEQYF
j_call: TRBJ1-4; d_call: TRBD1; v_call: TRBV19; clone_size: -; cdr3_nt: TGTGCCAGTAGTATAGATTGGGGGGGACAGGGCACCGGAAAAACTAATGAAAAACTGTTTTTT; cdr3_aa: CASSIDWGGQGTGKTNEKLFF
j_call: TRBJ1-2; d_call: TRBD1; v_call: TRBV19; clone_size: -; cdr3_nt: TGTGCCAGTCAAGGGGTGTTAGGGGGCGCGCCGGACTATGGCTACACCTTC; cdr3_aa: CASQGVLGGAPDYGYTF
j_call: TRBJ1-1; d_call: -; v_call: TRBV6-1; clone_size: -; cdr3_nt: TGTGCCAGCAGATGGGGGTCTGAAGCTTTCTTT; cdr3_aa: CASRWGSEAFF
j_call: TRBJ2-3; d_call: -; v_call: TRBV6-6; clone_size: -; cdr3_nt: TGTGCCAGCAGCCCTTCGACAGGCTCGGGGTCAGATACGCAGTATTTT; cdr3_aa: CASSPSTGSGSDTQYF